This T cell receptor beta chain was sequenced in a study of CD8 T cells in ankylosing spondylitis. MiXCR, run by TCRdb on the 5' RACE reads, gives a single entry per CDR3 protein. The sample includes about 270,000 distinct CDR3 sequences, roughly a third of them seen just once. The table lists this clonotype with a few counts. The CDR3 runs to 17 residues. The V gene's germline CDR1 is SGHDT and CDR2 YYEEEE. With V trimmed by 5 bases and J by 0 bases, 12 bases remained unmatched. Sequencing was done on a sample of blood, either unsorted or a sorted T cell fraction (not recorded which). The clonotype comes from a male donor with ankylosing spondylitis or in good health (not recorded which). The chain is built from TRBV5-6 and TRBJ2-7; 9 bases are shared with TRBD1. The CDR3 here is CASRHTGTGKFSYEQYF. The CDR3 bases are TGTGCCAGCAGACATACCGGGACAGGGAAATTCTCCTACGAGCAGTACTTC.